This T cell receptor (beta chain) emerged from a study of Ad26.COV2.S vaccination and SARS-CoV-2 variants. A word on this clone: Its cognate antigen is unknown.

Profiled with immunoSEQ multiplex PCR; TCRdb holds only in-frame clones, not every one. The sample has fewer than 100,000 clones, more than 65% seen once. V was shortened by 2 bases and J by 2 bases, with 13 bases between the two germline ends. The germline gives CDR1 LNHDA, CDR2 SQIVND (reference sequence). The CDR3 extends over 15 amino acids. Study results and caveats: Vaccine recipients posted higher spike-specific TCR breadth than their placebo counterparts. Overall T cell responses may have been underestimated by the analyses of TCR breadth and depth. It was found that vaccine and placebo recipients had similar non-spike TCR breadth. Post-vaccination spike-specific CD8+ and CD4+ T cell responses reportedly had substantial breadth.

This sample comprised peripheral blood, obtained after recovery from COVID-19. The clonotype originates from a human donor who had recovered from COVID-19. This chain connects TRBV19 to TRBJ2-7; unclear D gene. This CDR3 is CASSINHENPYEQYF. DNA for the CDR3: TGTGCCAGTAGTATAAATCACGAAAACCCCTACGAGCAGTACTTC. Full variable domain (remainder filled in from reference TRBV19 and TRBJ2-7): DGGITQSPKYLFRKEGQNVTLSCEQNLNHDAMYWYRQDPGQGLRLIYYSQIVNDFQKGDIAEGYSVSREKKESFPLTVTSAQKNPTAFYLCASSINHENPYEQYFGPGTRLTVT.